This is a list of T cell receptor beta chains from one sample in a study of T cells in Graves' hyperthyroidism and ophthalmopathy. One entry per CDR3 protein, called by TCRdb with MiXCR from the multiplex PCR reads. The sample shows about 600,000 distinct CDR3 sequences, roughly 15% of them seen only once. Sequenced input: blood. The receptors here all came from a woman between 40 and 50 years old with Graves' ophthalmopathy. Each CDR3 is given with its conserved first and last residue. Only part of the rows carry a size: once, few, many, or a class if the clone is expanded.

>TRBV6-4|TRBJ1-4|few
CASSHMNGADRERLELFF
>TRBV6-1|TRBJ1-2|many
CASSLTAVYGYTF
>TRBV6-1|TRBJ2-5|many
CASSYQLGGLAGSGGFQYF
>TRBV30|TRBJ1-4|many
CAWRGGTHAGKLFF
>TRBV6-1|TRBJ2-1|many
CASSPVGLVQGYSEQFF
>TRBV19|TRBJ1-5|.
CASSGTANQPQHF
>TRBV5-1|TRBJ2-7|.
CASRGLAGVPYEQYF
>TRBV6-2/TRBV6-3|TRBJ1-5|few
CASSYRDQPQHF
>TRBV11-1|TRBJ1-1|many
CASSSRGPRTEAFF
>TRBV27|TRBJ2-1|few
CASSYSGGGAHEQFF
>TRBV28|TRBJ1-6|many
CASSLSQGPTNSPLHF
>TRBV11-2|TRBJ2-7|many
CASAIGGTLYEQYF
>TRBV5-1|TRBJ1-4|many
CASRRQATNEKLFF
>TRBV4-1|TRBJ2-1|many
CASSSRTRENEQFF
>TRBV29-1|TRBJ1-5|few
CSVGRGGDQPQHF
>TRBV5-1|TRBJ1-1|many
CASSFFGRGDTEAFF
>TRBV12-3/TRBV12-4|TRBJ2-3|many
CASSFGQDTDTQYF
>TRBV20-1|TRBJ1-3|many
CSASEGSDSGNTIYF
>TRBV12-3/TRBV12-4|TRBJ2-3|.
CASRPGLAGDGDTQYF
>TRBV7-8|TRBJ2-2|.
CASSLSGGEKTGELFF
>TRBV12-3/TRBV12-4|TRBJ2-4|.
CASSFASGLAKNIQYF
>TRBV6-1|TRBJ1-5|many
CASKTTIRGVHQPQHF
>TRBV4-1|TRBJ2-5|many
CASSQKSEGDAWRPETQYF
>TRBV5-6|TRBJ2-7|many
CASSLQGAWEQYF
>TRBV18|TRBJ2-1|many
CASSPRQTYNEQFF
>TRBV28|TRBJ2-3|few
CASSGGGGARPDAQYF
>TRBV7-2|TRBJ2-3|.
CASSDFTDTQYF
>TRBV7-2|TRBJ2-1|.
CASSLRRYNEQFF
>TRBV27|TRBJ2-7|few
CASSYRGGGTGAYEQYF
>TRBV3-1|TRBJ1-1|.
CASSQGEAAGSHEAFF
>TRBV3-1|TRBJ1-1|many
CASSQARTGLNTEAFF
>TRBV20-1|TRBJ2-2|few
CSASRTGAYTGELFF
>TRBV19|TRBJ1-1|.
CASSEGQERAEAFF
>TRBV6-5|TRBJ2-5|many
CASSYSDGETQYF
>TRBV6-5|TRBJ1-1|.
CASSYSRWTGEGRDTEAFF
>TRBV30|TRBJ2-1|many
CAWEIGGIEQFF
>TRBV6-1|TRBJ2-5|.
CASNPHGGLVETQYF
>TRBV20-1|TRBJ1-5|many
CSAPTGGTPGQPQHF
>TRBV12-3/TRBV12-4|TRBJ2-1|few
CASRQRSSYNEQFF
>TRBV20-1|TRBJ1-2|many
CSASLESGYGYTF
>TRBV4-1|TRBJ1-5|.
CASSQDPGQLDLLSNQPQHF
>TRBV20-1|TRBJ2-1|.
CSAVPSGYNEQFF
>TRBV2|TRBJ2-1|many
CASIDRGSYNEQFF
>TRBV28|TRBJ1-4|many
CASSAGDVNEKLFF
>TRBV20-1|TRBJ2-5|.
CSARDGNAQETQYF
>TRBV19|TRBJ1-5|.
CASSRRTGTGQPQHF
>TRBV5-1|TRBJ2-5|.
CASSSGLPGAQYF
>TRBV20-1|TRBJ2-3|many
CSVNTGGSTDTQYF
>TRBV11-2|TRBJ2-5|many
CASSLGFPNQETQYF
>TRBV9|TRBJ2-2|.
CASSVVDGELFF
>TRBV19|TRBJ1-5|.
CATGDGGNQPQHF
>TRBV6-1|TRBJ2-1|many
CASSEKAGVGYNEQFF